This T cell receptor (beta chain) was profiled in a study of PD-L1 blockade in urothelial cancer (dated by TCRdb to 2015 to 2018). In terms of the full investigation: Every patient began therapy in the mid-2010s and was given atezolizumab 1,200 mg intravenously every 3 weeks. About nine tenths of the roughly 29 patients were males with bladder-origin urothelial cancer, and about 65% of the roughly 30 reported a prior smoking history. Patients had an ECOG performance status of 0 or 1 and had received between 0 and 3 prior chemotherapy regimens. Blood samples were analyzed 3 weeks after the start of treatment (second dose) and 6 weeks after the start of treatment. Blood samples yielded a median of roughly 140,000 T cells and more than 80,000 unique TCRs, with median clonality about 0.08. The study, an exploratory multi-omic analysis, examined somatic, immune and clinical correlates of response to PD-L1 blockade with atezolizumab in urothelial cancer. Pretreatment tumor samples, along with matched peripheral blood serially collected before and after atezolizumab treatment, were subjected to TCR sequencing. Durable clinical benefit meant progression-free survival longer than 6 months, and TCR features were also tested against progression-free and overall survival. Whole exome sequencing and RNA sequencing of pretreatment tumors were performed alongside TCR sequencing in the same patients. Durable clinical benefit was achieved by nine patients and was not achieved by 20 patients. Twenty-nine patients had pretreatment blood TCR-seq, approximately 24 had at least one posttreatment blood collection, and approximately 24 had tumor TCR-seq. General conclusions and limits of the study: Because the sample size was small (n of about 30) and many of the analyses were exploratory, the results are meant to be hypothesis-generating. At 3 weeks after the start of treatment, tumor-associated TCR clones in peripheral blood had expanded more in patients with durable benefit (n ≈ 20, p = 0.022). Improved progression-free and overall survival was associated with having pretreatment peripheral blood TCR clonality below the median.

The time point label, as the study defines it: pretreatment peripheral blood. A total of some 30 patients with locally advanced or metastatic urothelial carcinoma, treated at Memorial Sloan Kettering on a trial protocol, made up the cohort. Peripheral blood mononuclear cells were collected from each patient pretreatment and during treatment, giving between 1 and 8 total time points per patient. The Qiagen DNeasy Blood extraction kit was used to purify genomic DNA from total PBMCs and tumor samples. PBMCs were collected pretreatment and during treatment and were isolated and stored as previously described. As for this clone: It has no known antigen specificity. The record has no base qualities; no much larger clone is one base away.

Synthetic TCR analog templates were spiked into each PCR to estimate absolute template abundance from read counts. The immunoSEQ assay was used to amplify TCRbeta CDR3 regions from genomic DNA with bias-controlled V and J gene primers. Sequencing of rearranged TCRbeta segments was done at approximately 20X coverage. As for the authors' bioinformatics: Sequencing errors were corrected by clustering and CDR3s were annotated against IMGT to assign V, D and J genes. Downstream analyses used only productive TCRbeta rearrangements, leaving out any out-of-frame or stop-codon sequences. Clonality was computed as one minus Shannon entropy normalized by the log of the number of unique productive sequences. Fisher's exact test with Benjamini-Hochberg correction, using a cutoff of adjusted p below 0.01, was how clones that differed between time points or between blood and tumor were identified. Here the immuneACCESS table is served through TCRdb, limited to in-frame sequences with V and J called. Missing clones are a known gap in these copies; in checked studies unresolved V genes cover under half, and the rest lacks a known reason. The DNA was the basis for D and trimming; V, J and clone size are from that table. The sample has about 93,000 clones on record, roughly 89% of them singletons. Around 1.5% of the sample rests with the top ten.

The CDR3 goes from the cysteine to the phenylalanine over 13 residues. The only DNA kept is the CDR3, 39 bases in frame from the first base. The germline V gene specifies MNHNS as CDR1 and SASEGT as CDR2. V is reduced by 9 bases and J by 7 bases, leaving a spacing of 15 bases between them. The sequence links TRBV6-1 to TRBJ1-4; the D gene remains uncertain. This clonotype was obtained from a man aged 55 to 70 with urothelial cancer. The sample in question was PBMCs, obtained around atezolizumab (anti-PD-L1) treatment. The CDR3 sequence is CASSSGPGEKLFF. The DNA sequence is TGTGCCAGTTCCTCCGGTCCGGGTGAAAAACTGTTTTTT.